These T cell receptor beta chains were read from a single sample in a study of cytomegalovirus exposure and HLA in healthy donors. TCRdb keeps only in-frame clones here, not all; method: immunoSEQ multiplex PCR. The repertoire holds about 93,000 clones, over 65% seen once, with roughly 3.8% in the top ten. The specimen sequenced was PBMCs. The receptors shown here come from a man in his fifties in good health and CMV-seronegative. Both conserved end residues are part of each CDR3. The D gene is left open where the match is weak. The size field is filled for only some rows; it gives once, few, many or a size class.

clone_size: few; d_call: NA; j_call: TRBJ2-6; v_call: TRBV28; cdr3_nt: TGTGCCAGCAGAACAGGGTTCGGGGCCAACGTCCTGACTTTC; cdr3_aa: CASRTGFGANVLTF
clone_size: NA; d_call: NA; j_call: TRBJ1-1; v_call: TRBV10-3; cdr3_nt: TGTGCCATCAGAAGGGACTTGAACACTGAAGCTTTCTTT; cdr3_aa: CAIRRDLNTEAFF
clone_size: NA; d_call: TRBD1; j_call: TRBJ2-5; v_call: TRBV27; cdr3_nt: TGTGCCAGCAGTTCGGGACAGGGAGCCGAGACCCAGTACTTC; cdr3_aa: CASSSGQGAETQYF
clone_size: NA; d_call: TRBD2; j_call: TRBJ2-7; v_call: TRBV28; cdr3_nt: TGTGCCAGCAGCCTCATTCTAGCGGGAGGTTCCTACGAGCAGTACTTC; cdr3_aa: CASSLILAGGSYEQYF
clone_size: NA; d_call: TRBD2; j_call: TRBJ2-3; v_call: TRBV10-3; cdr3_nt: TGTGCCATCAGTACTAGCGGGACTAGCACAGATACGCAGTATTTT; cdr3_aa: CAISTSGTSTDTQYF
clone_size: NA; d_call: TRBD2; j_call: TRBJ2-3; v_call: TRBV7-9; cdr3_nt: TGTGCCAGCAGCTTTCGGACTAGCGGGAGCGCAGATACGCAGTATTTT; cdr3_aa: CASSFRTSGSADTQYF
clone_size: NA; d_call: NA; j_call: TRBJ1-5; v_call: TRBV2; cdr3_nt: TGTGCCAGCAGTGAGTCCAGGAATCAGCCCCAGCATTTT; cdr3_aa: CASSESRNQPQHF
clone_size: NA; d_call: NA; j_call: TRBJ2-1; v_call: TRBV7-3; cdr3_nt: TGTGCCAGCAGCTTAACGGGTCCTAGAGACAATGAGCAGTTCTTC; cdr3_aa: CASSLTGPRDNEQFF
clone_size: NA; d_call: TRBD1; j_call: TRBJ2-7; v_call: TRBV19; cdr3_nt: TGTGCCAGTAGTCCCTGGGACAGGGGGCTATACGAGCAGTACTTC; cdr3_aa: CASSPWDRGLYEQYF
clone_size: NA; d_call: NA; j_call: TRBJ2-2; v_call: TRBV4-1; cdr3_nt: TGCGCCAGCAGCCCAATCGAGACACGAGGGACCGGGGAGCTGTTTTTT; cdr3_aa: CASSPIETRGTGELFF
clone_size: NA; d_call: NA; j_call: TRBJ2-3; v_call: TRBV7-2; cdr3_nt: TGTGCCAGCAGCTTAGGCCCGGTAGCGGTGAGCACAGATACGCAGTATTTT; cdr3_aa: CASSLGPVAVSTDTQYF
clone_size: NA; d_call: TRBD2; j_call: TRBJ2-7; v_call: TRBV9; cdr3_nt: TGTGCCAGCAGCGCACAAGTAGCGGGTACCTACGAGCAGTACTTC; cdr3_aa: CASSAQVAGTYEQYF
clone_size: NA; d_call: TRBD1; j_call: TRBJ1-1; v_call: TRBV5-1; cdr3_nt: TGCGCCAGCAGCTTGGTTGGGACAGGGCTCATGAACACTGAAGCTTTCTTT; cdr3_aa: CASSLVGTGLMNTEAFF
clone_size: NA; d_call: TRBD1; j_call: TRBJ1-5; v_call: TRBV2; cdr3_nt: TGTGCCAGCAGGCCCGGGGACAGGGGGAATCAGCCCCAGCATTTT; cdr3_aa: CASRPGDRGNQPQHF
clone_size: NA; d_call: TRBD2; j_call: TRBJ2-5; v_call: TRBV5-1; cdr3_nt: TGCGCCAGCAGCTCAGATTCGGGGGGGGATACCCCCCAGTACTTC; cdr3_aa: CASSSDSGGDTPQYF
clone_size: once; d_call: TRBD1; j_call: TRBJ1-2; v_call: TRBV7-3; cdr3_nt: TGTGCCAGCAGCACCACAGGGGGCTATGGCTACACCTTC; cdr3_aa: CASSTTGGYGYTF
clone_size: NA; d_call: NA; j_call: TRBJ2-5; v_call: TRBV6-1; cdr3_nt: TGTGCCAGCAGTGAAGTGGCAGGGATCGGCGAGACCCAGTACTTC; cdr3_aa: CASSEVAGIGETQYF
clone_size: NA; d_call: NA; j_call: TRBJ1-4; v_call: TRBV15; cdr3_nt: TGTGCCACCAGCAGAGTATCGGGTGAAAAACTGTTTTTT; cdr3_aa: CATSRVSGEKLFF
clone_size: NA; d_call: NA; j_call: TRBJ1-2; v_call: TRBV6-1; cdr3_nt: TGTGCCAGCAGTACCGAGACTAACTATGGCTACACCTTC; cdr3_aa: CASSTETNYGYTF
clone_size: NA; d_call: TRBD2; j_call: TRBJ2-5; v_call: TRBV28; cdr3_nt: TGTGCCAGCAGTTTCAGTCCGGGACTAGCGGGTGAGGAGACCCAGTACTTC; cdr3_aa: CASSFSPGLAGEETQYF
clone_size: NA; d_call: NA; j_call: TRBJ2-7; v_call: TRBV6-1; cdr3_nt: TGTGCCACCGTCCCCCCAGGGTTTCCCTCCTACGAGCAGTACTTC; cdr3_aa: CATVPPGFPSYEQYF
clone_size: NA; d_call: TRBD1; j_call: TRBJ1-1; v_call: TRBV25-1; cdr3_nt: TGTGCCAGCAGGGCTAGACAGGGAAGGGACACTGAAGCTTTCTTT; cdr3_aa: CASRARQGRDTEAFF
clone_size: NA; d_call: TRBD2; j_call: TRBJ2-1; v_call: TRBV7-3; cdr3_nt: TGTGCCAGCAGCTCCGGGACTACCAATGAGCAGTTCTTC; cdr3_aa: CASSSGTTNEQFF
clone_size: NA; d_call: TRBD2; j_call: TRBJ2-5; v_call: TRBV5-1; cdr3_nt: TGCGCCAGCAGCTATCTAGCGGGAGTAGGGCAGGAGACCCAGTACTTC; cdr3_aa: CASSYLAGVGQETQYF
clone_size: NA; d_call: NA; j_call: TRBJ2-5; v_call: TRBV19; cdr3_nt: TGTGCCAGTAGTACCCGGGGGACCCAGTACTTC; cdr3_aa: CASSTRGTQYF